One and the same sample provided the 5 T cell receptor beta chains below, sequenced in a study of T cell responses to AZD1222 COVID-19 vaccine. Measured with immunoSEQ multiplex PCR; TCRdb has only the in-frame clones, and not every one. The sample includes over 70,000 clones, around 84% seen only once; the top ten take roughly 21%. The sequencing used peripheral blood, collected on day 0 of AZD1222 vaccination. These receptors all stem from an adult in good health.

CDR3 loop: CASSRIGTVGNEQFF. CDR3 in DNA: TGTGCCAGCAGCCGAATAGGGACAGTAGGGAATGAGCAGTTCTTC. This rearrangement joins TRBV13 to TRBJ2-1; 7 bases map to TRBD1. This CDR3 is 15 amino acids long. J gave up 7 bases and V 5 bases, and 11 bases lay outside the gene matches. Germline CDR1 reads PRHDT; CDR2 reads FYEKMQ (reference sequence).

The rearrangement uses TRBV6-5 and TRBJ1-4; a possible D gene is TRBD1 (5 bases). CDR3 length: 15 amino acids. The germline V and J ends were trimmed by 0 bases and 8 bases, with 13 bases remaining between them. CDR1 and CDR2 (germline): MNHEY, SVGAGI. The CDR3 sequence is CASSYSAMRGEKLFF. The CDR3 DNA sequence: TGTGCCAGCAGTTACTCGGCCATGCGGGGCGAAAAACTGTTTTTT.

This clone was detected only once. The chain uses TRBV6-1 and TRBJ2-7, with D uncertain. The CDR3 sequence is 13 residues long. Germline V CDR1 and CDR2: MNHNS, SASEGT. Trimming shortened V by 1 base and J by 5 bases, and 9 bases separated the two germline ends. CDR3 nucleotide sequence: TGTGCCAGCAGTGAAGGCCCCTGGGACGAGCAGTACTTC. It translates to CASSEGPWDEQYF.

V and J are TRBV14 and TRBJ1-2; D may be TRBD1 (5 bases). This CDR3 is built from 17 residues. V was shortened by 3 bases and J by 2 bases, with 19 bases between the two germline ends. Germline-derived CDR1 and CDR2 are SGHDN and FVKESK. CDR3 sequence (DNA): TGTGCCAGCAGCCATTCCCCTCGGGACTCAGGGAACTATGGCTACACCTTC. Protein product: CASSHSPRDSGNYGYTF.

The chain combines TRBV13 with TRBJ2-2; D ambiguous. Germline values: CDR1 PRHDT, CDR2 FYEKMQ (reference sequence). V lost 1 base and J lost 6, with 6 bases in between. CDR3 size: 13 residues. The CDR3: CASSLAPAGELFF. CDR3 coding DNA: TGTGCCAGCAGCTTAGCCCCTGCCGGGGAGCTGTTTTTT.